This TCR beta chain was documented in a study of T cell changes during pregnancy in multiple sclerosis. Data came from immunoSEQ multiplex PCR; TCRdb stores just in-frame clones and leaves some out. Of tens of thousands of clones in the sample, over 80% were seen once. Per germline, CDR1 MNHNS and CDR2 SASEGT. V lost 6 bases, J lost 6 bases, and 9 bases lay in between. This CDR3 contains 12 residues. The sequencing here drew on CD4+ T cells from peripheral blood mononuclear cells, taken before pregnancy. The sequence came from a female donor with multiple sclerosis, enrolled in a pregnancy study. J is TRBJ1-5 and V is TRBV6-1, with D tentatively TRBD1 (5 bases). CDR3 protein: CASRQGGQPQHF. The CDR3 nucleotides are TGTGCCAGCAGGCAGGGAGGTCAGCCCCAGCATTTT.